This T cell receptor beta chain was identified during a study of T-cell reconstitution after alpha-beta-depleted transplantation in children. This clonotype appeared a few times. What it binds is unknown. Preparation of the TCRbeta library involved a method that used unique molecular identifiers. TCRdb analysed the PCR reads with MiXCR anew, one entry per CDR3 protein. Among about 58,000 distinct CDR3 sequences, 44% were seen once, and the ten largest hold 95% to 98%. The V end was cut by 5 bases, the J end by 7 bases, with 15 bases between. The CDR3 totals 14 residues. CDR1 and CDR2 from the germline V gene are LNHNV and YYDKDF (reference sequence). The study's findings and limits: Several hundred expanded graft clones reportedly supplied alpha-beta T cells about two months after transplant. From newly produced T cells came most of the T-cell counts and diversity one year after transplant. Several patients had high TCRbeta diversity at day 60; it came from surviving recipient T cells and thymic progenitors.

This chain links TRBV15 with TRBJ1-5; no reliable D call. The receptor was isolated from a male patient under 18 who had a stem cell transplant for acute lymphoblastic leukemia, so the T cells may come from the graft donor. The specimen comprised PBMCs, mostly from graft donor cells, sampled 360 days after TCRalphabeta/CD19-depleted stem cell transplant. CDR3 amino acids: CATSGYTWEQPQHF. CDR3 nucleotides: TGTGCCACCAGCGGTTACACGTGGGAACAGCCCCAGCATTTT. Looking up the rest from reference TRBV15 and TRBJ1-5 gives the full variable domain: DAMVIQNPRYQVTQFGKPVTLSCSQTLNHNVMYWYQQKSSQAPKLLFHYYDKDFNNEADTPDNFQSRRPNTSFCFLDIRSPGLGDTAMYLCATSGYTWEQPQHFGDGTRLSIL.